This T cell receptor (beta chain) originates from a study of shared T cell receptors in the human thymus. TCRdb keeps only in-frame clones here, not all; method: immunoSEQ multiplex PCR. The sample gives 540,000 or so clones, 75% to 80% of which show up once; 0.01% to 0.015% is in the top ten. CDR3 size: 17 residues. The V gene's germline CDR1 is SNHLY and CDR2 FYNNEI. Trimming removed 4 bases at V and 2 bases at J, with 18 bases between. The same specimen was also included in a second study, on human thymus T cells. This second study says: There appeared to be biased usage of V and J genes in thymic and blood repertoires.

The sequencing input was thymocytes. The V call is TRBV2, the J call TRBJ2-1; perhaps TRBD2 as D (7 bases). This clonotype was obtained from a boy under two years old with a congenital heart defect. CDR3 coding DNA: TGTGCCAGCAGTGGGGTCGGGGGGCTAGCCACCTACAATGAGCAGTTCTTC. Amino acid sequence: CASSGVGGLATYNEQFF. Full variable domain (rest looked up from reference TRBV2 and TRBJ2-1): EPEVTQTPSHQVTQMGQEVILRCVPISNHLYFYWYRQILGQKVEFLVSFYNNEISEKSEIFDDQFSVERPDGSNFTLKIRSTKLEDSAMYFCASSGVGGLATYNEQFFGPGTRLTVL.